The following is a T cell receptor (beta chain) sequence with its context. The source of the sample is a study of blood T cell repertoires in COVID-19. Study information: The origin of the acute and convalescent COVID-19 samples was the United States, Italy and Spain.

Looked up from germline, CDR1 is SGHNT and CDR2 is YENEEA. The CDR3 is 13 residues long. Trimming stripped 5 bases from V and 6 bases from J, with 12 bases between. Profiled with immunoSEQ multiplex PCR; TCRdb holds only in-frame clones, not every one. Of under 300,000 clones in the sample, approximately 81% were seen once. This sequence was found in an older woman with active or convalescent COVID-19. Sequencing used peripheral blood. This rearrangement joins TRBV11-3 to TRBJ2-3, with D maybe TRBD1 (5 bases). CDR3 nucleotide sequence: TGTGCCAGCAGCATGGGGCGAAGGGATACGCAGTATTTT. This sequence encodes CASSMGRRDTQYF.